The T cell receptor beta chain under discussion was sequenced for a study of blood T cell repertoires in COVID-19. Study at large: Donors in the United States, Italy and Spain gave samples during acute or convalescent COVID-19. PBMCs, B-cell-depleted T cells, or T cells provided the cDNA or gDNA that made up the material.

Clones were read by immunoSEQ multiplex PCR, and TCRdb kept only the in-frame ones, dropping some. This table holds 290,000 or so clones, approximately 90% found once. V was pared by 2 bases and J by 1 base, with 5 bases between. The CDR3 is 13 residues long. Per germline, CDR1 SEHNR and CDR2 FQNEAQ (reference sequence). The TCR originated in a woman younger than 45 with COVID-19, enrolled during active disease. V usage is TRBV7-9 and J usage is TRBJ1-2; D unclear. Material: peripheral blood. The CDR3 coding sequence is TGTGCCAGCAGCTTACAGTTTAACTATGGCTACACCTTC. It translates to CASSLQFNYGYTF.